The clone carrying this TCR beta chain was seen a handful of times. What it recognizes is unknown. TCRdb re-analysed the 5' RACE reads in MiXCR, keeping a single row per CDR3 protein. Of about 400,000 distinct CDR3 sequences in the sample, roughly 14% are singletons; the top ten hold less than 25%. The entry originates in a study of T-cell memory formation after mild COVID-19. Study observations and caveats: The appearance of some responding clones in pre-infection memory suggested that cross-reactive memory joined.

The CDR3 extends over 10 amino acids. V lost 3 bases to trimming and J lost 15 bases, with 9 bases between them. CDR1 is MNHEY and CDR2 is SMNVEV in the germline V gene (reference sequence). Specimen: PBMCs or a T cell subset sorted from them (not recorded which). The rearrangement links TRBV27 to TRBJ2-1; no definite D call. The source of this sequence is a man aged 18 to 30 who had mild COVID-19 (a few samples of this study predate the infection). Cell type and time point are not known. CDR3 sequence (DNA): TGTGCCAGCAGTTTTGGGCTTGCGTTCTTC. It yields the protein CASSFGLAFF.